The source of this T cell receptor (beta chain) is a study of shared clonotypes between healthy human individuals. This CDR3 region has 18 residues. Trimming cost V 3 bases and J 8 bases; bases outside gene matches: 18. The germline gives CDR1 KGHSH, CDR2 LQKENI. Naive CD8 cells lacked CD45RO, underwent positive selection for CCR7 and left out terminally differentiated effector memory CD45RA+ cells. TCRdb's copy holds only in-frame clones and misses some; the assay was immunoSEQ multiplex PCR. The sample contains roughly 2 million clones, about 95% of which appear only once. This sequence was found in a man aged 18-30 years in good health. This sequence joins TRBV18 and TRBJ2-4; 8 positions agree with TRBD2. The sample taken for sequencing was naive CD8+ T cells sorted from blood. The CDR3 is CASSPALAGLTSGDIQYF. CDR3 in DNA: TGTGCCAGCTCACCCGCGTTAGCGGGACTCACCTCTGGGGACATTCAGTACTTC.